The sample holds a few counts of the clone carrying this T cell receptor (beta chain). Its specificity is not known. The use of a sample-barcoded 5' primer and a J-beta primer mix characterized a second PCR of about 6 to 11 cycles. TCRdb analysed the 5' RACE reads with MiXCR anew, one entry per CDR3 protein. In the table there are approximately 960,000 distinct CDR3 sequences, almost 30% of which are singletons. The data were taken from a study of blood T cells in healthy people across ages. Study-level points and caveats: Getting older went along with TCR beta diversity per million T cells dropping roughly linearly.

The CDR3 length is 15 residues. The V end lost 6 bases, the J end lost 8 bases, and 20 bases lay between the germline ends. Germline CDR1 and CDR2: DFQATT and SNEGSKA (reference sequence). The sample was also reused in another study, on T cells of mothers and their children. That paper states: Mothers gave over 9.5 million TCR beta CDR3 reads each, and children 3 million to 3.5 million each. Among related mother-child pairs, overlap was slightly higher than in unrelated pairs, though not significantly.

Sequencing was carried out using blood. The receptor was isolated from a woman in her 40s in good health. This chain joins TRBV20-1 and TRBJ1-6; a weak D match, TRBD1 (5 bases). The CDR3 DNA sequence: TGCAGTGCCCGCGAGGGGAGCGGGGGATATTCACCCCTCCACTTT. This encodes CSAREGSGGYSPLHF.